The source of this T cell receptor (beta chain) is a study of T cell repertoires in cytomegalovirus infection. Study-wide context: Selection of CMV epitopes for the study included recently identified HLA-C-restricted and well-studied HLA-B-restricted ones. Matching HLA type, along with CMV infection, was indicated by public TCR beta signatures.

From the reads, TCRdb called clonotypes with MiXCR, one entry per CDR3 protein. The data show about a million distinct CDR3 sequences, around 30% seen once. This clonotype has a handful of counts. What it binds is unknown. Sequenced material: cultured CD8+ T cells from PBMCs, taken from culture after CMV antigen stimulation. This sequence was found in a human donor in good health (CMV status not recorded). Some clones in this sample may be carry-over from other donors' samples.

CDR3 nucleotides: TGTGCCAGCTCCCTCCGACCACCTTGGCAGGCTAACACTGAAGCTTTCTTT. This sequence encodes CASSLRPPWQANTEAFF. The V and J genes are TRBV18 and TRBJ1-1; unclear D gene. The CDR3 is made up of 17 amino acids. Germline CDR1 and CDR2: KGHSH and LQKENI. Deletions cut 6 bases from V and 2 bases from J, with 22 bases between.